A selection of T cell receptor beta chains follows, all from one sample in a study of blood T cell repertoires in COVID-19. Measured with immunoSEQ multiplex PCR; TCRdb has only the in-frame clones, and not every one. The sample records roughly 230,000 clones, 80% to 90% being singletons. Input material: PBMCs or T cells enriched from blood (not recorded which). The receptors derive from a woman aged 45-65 years who had been exposed to COVID-19. Both conserved end residues are part of each CDR3. A D gene is named only where the DNA matches it firmly. Not every row has a clone size; where given, it reads once, few, many or a size class.

>TRBJ2-2|NA|NA|TRBV19
TGTGCCAGTAGTAAGCACAGGGTGAACACCGGGGAGCTGTTTTTT
CASSKHRVNTGELFF
>TRBJ2-1|NA|NA|TRBV9
TGTGCCAGCAGCGTACTGGTCCGCGGGAATGAGCAGTTCTTC
CASSVLVRGNEQFF
>TRBJ1-5|NA|NA|TRBV19
TGTGCCAGTAACCAGCCGGGTCAGCCCCAGCATTTT
CASNQPGQPQHF
>TRBJ1-6|NA|NA|TRBV10-3
TGTGCCATCGGGCGGGAATGGAGGGTTTCACCCCTCCACTTT
CAIGREWRVSPLHF
>TRBJ2-5|NA|NA|TRBV9
TGTGCCAGCAGCGTAGGAGCTAGCGCGGAGACCCAGTACTTC
CASSVGASAETQYF
>TRBJ2-1|NA|NA|TRBV30
TGTGCCTGGAGTGGGGGGCCATACAATGAGCAGTTCTTC
CAWSGGPYNEQFF
>TRBJ1-1|NA|many|TRBV7-9
TGTGCCAGCAGCCCAGTCCACCGAGACAGTTCCACTGAAGCTTTCTTT
CASSPVHRDSSTEAFF
>TRBJ2-1|NA|NA|TRBV25-1
TGTGCCAGCAGTGAACAGAACCCAGGGGTGAGCAATGAGCAGTTCTTC
CASSEQNPGVSNEQFF
>TRBJ2-3|NA|few|TRBV5-1
TGCGCCAGCAGCTTGGATGGCGGAAACACAGATACGCAGTATTTT
CASSLDGGNTDTQYF
>TRBJ1-1|TRBD1|NA|TRBV5-1
TGCGCCAGCAGCTTGGACAGGGGCGGGATCACTGAAGCTTTCTTT
CASSLDRGGITEAFF
>TRBJ1-5|TRBD1|NA|TRBV19
TGTGCCAGTAGCGAAACAGGGGCCGTTTTAAAAAAGGCCCAGCATTTT
CASSETGAVLKKAQHF
>TRBJ2-3|TRBD1|few|TRBV28
TGTGCCAGCAGCACAGGGGGTACGCAGTATTTT
CASSTGGTQYF
>TRBJ1-1|TRBD1|once|TRBV19
TGTGCCAGTAGTATGACAGGGGCAAACACTGAAGCTTTCTTT
CASSMTGANTEAFF
>TRBJ2-7|NA|NA|TRBV7-9
TGTGCCAGCAGTGTTGGGCCACCCGTTAGGGAGCAGTACTTC
CASSVGPPVREQYF
>TRBJ1-1|TRBD1|once|TRBV7-2
TGTGCCAGCAGCCTCGGACAGGGAGTGGGTGGAACTTTCTTT
CASSLGQGVGGTFF
>TRBJ1-2|TRBD1|NA|TRBV28
TGTGCCAGCAGTCCCCCGTGGACAGGCTATGGCTACACCTTC
CASSPPWTGYGYTF
>TRBJ1-5|NA|NA|TRBV11-2
TGTGCCAGCAGCGCTTACCAGGGCCTCGGAAGCAATCAGCCCCAGCATTTT
CASSAYQGLGSNQPQHF
>TRBJ2-5|TRBD1|NA|TRBV24-1
TGTGCCACCAGTGATCCAGGGACAGGGGAGACCCAGTACTTC
CATSDPGTGETQYF
>TRBJ1-1|NA|NA|TRBV6-5
TGTGCCAGCTTAAGTTGGTCGCGGAACACTGAAGCTTTCTTT
CASLSWSRNTEAFF
>TRBJ2-5|NA|NA|TRBV9
TGTGCCAGCAGTGGCACCGGGGGGACCCAGTACTTC
CASSGTGGTQYF
>TRBJ1-1|TRBD1|NA|TRBV7-9
TGTGCCAGCAGCTTAAGGACAGGCATGAACACTGAAGCTTTCTTT
CASSLRTGMNTEAFF
>TRBJ2-4|TRBD1|NA|TRBV5-1
TGCGCCAGCAGCCCTTCACCCAGGACAGGGGACCTAGCCAAAAACATTCAGTACTTC
CASSPSPRTGDLAKNIQYF
>TRBJ1-2|NA|NA|TRBV5-6
TGTGCCAGCAGCTTGTCCAGGGATGGCTACACCTTC
CASSLSRDGYTF
>TRBJ2-5|TRBD2|NA|TRBV19
TGTGCCAGCAGACCGGGACTAGCGGATCAAGAGACCCAGTACTTC
CASRPGLADQETQYF
>TRBJ2-2|TRBD1|NA|TRBV14
TGTGCCAGCAGCCAAACCTACTGGACAGGGGGCGGCACCGGGGAGCTGTTTTTT
CASSQTYWTGGGTGELFF
>TRBJ1-6|NA|NA|TRBV19
TGTGCCAGTAGTATGGCAGGTTCACCCCTCCACTTT
CASSMAGSPLHF
>TRBJ2-2|NA|NA|TRBV5-1
TGCGCCAGCAGCTTGCCTGGAGATACCGGGGAGCTGTTTTTT
CASSLPGDTGELFF
>TRBJ2-3|TRBD1|NA|TRBV4-1
TGCGCCAGCAGCCTAAATACAGGGGGCGCAAAGGATACGCAGTATTTT
CASSLNTGGAKDTQYF
>TRBJ1-1|NA|NA|TRBV6-5
TGTGCCAGCAGTTACGTCCTTAACACTGAAGCTTTCTTT
CASSYVLNTEAFF
>TRBJ1-5|NA|many|TRBV6-2/TRBV6-3
TGTGCCAGCAGCGCACAACGGGGTAGCAATCAGCCCCAGCATTTT
CASSAQRGSNQPQHF
>TRBJ2-7|TRBD1|NA|TRBV11-2
TGTGCCAGCAGCTTTAGCGAGACAGGGAACTACGAGCAGTACTTC
CASSFSETGNYEQYF
>TRBJ2-1|TRBD2|NA|TRBV5-4
TGTGCCAGCAGCTTGGGTAGCGGGGGGGCCGATGAGCAGTTCTTC
CASSLGSGGADEQFF
>TRBJ1-5|TRBD1|NA|TRBV29-1
TGCAGCGTTGACTATCCAGCAGGGGGCGGTTTAAGCAATCAGCCCCAGCATTTT
CSVDYPAGGGLSNQPQHF
>TRBJ2-3|NA|once|TRBV5-1
TGCGCCAGCAGCCGGGACTCCCAGGGAGATACGCAGTATTTT
CASSRDSQGDTQYF
>TRBJ1-2|NA|few|TRBV5-1
TGCGCCAGCAGCTTGGACCTATTCGGCTATGGCTACACCTTC
CASSLDLFGYGYTF
>TRBJ1-6|TRBD1|NA|TRBV5-1
TGCGCCAGCAGATCGACAGGGGACAATTCACCCCTCCACTTT
CASRSTGDNSPLHF
>TRBJ2-3|TRBD2|NA|TRBV30
TGTGCCTGGAGTGTACTCCTAGCGGGGGCGTACACAGATACGCAGTATTTT
CAWSVLLAGAYTDTQYF
>TRBJ1-2|TRBD1|NA|TRBV7-2
TGTGCCAGCAGCCCTTCGGGACAGCCCTATGGCTACACCTTC
CASSPSGQPYGYTF
>TRBJ2-7|TRBD1|NA|TRBV3-1/TRBV3-2
TGTGCCAGCAGCCAACAGGGGGCTTTCTACGAGCAGTACTTC
CASSQQGAFYEQYF
>TRBJ1-1|NA|NA|TRBV9
TGTGCCAGCAGTACAATTCAGGGGATGAACACTGAAGCTTTCTTT
CASSTIQGMNTEAFF
>TRBJ2-2|NA|NA|TRBV10-1
TGCGCCAGCAGTGAGAAGGGGGACGGGGAGCTGTTTTTT
CASSEKGDGELFF
>TRBJ1-3|TRBD1|NA|TRBV4-3
TGCGCCAGCAGCCAGGTTACACAGGGGTCACACACCATATATTTT
CASSQVTQGSHTIYF
>TRBJ2-7|NA|NA|TRBV5-4
TGTGCCAGCAGCTTGGTAGGGGGTTCCTACGAGCAGTACTTC
CASSLVGGSYEQYF
>TRBJ2-1|NA|NA|TRBV5-1
TGCGCCAGCAGCCAGGGACTGTCCTCCTACAATGAGCAGTTCTTC
CASSQGLSSYNEQFF
>TRBJ2-1|NA|NA|TRBV2
TGTGCCACTGGCTCAGAGACACTCAGTTACAATGAGCAGTTCTTC
CATGSETLSYNEQFF
>TRBJ2-2|TRBD2|NA|TRBV5-1
TGCGCCAGCAGCTTCGGGACTAGAAACACCGGGGAGCTGTTTTTT
CASSFGTRNTGELFF
>TRBJ1-2|NA|once|TRBV10-3
TGTGCCATCACGACGGACTCTTATGGCTACACCTTC
CAITTDSYGYTF
>TRBJ2-4|NA|NA|TRBV7-9
TGTGCCAGCAGCAAACTAGCTTGGGACATTCAGTACTTC
CASSKLAWDIQYF
>TRBJ1-1|TRBD1|NA|TRBV5-1
TGCGCCAGCAGGCCGGCGACAGGGGGAGAGGGCACTGAAGCTTTCTTT
CASRPATGGEGTEAFF
>TRBJ2-7|TRBD1|few|TRBV10-3
TGTGCCATCAGTGAGCCCCCAGGGGACAGGGGGCTCGAGCAGTACTTC
CAISEPPGDRGLEQYF
>TRBJ2-1|TRBD1|NA|TRBV5-4
TGTGCCAGCAGCTTAATGGGACAGTTGAATGAGCAGTTCTTC
CASSLMGQLNEQFF
>TRBJ1-5|TRBD1|NA|TRBV14
TGTGCCAGCAGCCGGGGACAGCACCAGCCCCAGCATTTT
CASSRGQHQPQHF
>TRBJ1-1|TRBD1|NA|TRBV30
TGTGCCTGGAGTGATTTAGGGACAGGGATTAACACTGAAGCTTTCTTT
CAWSDLGTGINTEAFF
>TRBJ1-6|NA|NA|TRBV6-5
TGTGCCAGCGCCCGGGTTAATTCACCCCTCCACTTT
CASARVNSPLHF
>TRBJ2-5|TRBD2|NA|TRBV5-1
TGCGCCGGAAAGGTGGGAGGGAACCCACAAGAGACCCAGTACTTC
CAGKVGGNPQETQYF
>TRBJ2-5|NA|NA|TRBV28
TGTGCCAGCAGTTTACGAGACCAAGAGACCCAGTACTTC
CASSLRDQETQYF
>TRBJ2-2|TRBD1|NA|TRBV24-1
TGTGCCACCAGTGATTCCTCTCAACGGGACAGGGTTGCCGGGGAGCTGTTTTTT
CATSDSSQRDRVAGELFF
>TRBJ2-7|TRBD1|once|TRBV19
TGTGCCAGTAGTACGGGACAGCTCACCGGAGAGCAGTACTTC
CASSTGQLTGEQYF
>TRBJ2-2|NA|NA|TRBV6-4
TGTGCCAGCAGCCCGGAACCGGGACTTCCCACCGGGGAGCTGTTTTTT
CASSPEPGLPTGELFF